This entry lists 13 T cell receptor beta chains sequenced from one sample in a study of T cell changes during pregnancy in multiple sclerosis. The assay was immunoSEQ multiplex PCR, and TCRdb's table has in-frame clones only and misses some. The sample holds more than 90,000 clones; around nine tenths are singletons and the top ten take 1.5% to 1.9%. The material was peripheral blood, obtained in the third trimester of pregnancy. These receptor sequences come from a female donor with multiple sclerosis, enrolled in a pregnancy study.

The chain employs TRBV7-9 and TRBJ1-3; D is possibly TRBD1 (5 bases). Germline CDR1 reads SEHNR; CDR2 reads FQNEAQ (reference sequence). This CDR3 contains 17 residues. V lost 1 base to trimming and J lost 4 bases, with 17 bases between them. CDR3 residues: CASSLGGPNSLGNTIYF. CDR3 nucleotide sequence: TGTGCCAGCAGCTTAGGGGGCCCGAACTCTCTGGGAAACACCATATATTTT.

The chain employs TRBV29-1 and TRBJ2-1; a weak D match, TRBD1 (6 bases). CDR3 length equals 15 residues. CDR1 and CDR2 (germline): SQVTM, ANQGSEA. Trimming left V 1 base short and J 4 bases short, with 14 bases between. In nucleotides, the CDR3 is TGCAGCGTTGAAGGTCGGCTAGGGGGTTACAATGAGCAGTTCTTC. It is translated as CSVEGRLGGYNEQFF.

Here the CDR3 DNA reads TGCGCCAGCAGCCTGGTACAGGGACAGGGGGCGACCGGGGAGCTGTTTTTT. Translated, it gives CASSLVQGQGATGELFF. The J gene is TRBJ2-2, the V gene TRBV5-1; 12 nucleotides match TRBD1. Trimming at V came to 4 bases and at J to 5 bases, leaving 9 bases not matched to a gene. Germline CDR1 reads SGHRS; CDR2 reads YFSETQ. The CDR3 sequence is 17 residues long.

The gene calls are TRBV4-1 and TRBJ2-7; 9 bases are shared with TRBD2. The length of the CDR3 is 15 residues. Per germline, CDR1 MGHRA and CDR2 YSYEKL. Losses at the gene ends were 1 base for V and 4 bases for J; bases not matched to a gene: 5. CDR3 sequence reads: CASSQVVAGGYEQYF. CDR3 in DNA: TGCGCCAGCAGCCAAGTGGTTGCGGGAGGGTACGAGCAGTACTTC.

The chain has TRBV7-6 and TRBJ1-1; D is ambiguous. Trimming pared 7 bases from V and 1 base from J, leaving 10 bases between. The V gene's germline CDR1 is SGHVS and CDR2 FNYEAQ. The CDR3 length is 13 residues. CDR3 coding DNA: TGTGCCAGCACCCCGGGAACGAACACTGAAGCTTTCTTT. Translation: CASTPGTNTEAFF.

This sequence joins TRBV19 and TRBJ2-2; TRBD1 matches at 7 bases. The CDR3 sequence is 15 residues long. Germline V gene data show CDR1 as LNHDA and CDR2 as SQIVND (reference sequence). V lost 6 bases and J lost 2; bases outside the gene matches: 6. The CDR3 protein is CASSRGTDNTGELFF. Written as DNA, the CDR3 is TGTGCCAGTAGCAGGGGGACAGACAACACCGGGGAGCTGTTTTTT.

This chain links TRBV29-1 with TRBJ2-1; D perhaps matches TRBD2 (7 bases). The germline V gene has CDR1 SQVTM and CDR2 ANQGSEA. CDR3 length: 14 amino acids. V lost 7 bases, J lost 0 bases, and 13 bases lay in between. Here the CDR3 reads CSAEGGSSYNEQFF. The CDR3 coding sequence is TGCAGCGCCGAGGGGGGGAGCTCCTACAATGAGCAGTTCTTC.

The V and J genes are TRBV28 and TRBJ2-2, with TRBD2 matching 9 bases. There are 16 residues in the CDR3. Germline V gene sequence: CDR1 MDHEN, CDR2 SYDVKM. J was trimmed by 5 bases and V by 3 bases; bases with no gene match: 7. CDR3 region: CASSFSGGKGTGELFF. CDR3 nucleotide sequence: TGTGCCAGCAGTTTTAGCGGGGGAAAAGGTACCGGGGAGCTGTTTTTT. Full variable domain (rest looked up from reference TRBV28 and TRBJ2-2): DVKVTQSSRYLVKRTGEKVFLECVQDMDHENMFWYRQDPGLGLRLIYFSYDVKMKEKGDIPEGYSVSREKKERFSLILESASTNQTSMYLCASSFSGGKGTGELFFGEGSRLTVL.

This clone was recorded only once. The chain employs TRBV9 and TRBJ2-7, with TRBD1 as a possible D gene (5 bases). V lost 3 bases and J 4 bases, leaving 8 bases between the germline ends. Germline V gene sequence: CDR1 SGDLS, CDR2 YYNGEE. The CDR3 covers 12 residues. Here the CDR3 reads CASSGGQYEQYF. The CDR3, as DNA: TGTGCCAGCAGCGGGGGCCAATACGAGCAGTACTTC.

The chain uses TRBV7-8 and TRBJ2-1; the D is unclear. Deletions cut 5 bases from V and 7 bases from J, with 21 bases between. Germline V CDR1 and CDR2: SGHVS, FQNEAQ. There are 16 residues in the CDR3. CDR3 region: CASSPTTVAYPNEQFF. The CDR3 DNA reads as TGTGCCAGCAGCCCAACAACTGTAGCTTACCCTAATGAGCAGTTCTTC.

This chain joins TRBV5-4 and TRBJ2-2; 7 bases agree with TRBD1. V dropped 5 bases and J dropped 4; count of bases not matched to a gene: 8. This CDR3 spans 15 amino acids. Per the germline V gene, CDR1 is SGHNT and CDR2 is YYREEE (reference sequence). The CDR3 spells CASSSDRTGTGELFF. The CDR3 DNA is TGTGCCAGCAGTTCGGACAGGACCGGCACCGGGGAGCTGTTTTTT.

CDR3 region: CASSFPGHSYEQYF. The CDR3 nucleotides read TGTGCCAGTAGTTTTCCGGGACATTCCTACGAGCAGTACTTC. V is TRBV19 and J is TRBJ2-7; D possibly corresponds to TRBD1 (6 bases). Trimming removed 5 bases at V and 1 base at J, with 12 bases between. This CDR3 region has 14 residues. Per germline, CDR1 LNHDA and CDR2 SQIVND (reference sequence).

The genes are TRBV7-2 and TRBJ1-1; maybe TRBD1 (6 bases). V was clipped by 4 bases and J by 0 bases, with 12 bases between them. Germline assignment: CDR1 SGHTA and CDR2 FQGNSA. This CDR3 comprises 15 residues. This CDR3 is CASSSDSLMNTEAFF. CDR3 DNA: TGTGCCAGCAGCTCGGACAGCCTAATGAACACTGAAGCTTTCTTT.